The table lists the clone carrying this T cell receptor beta chain with many counts. This CDR3 has 14 amino acids. Germline CDR1 reads LGHNT; CDR2 reads FRNRAP. The V gene end was trimmed by 6 bases and the J gene end by 7 bases; junction bases not matched to a gene: 9. The sample comes from a study of regulatory T cells in long-lasting Graves disease. Libraries of TCR beta came from iRepertoire HTBI primers plus Arm-PCR of CDR3 regions. MiXCR was run by TCRdb on the multiplex PCR reads, yielding one entry per CDR3 protein. The table shows some 200,000 distinct CDR3 sequences, with approximately 19% occurring only once. Time point described: newly diagnosed GD, antithyroid drugs for less than 3 months. PBMC-derived RNA was used for the TCR library. The same data also contributed to another study, on T cells in Graves' hyperthyroidism and ophthalmopathy. This second report adds: Patients with ophthalmopathy were separated from those with stable hyperthyroidism by a 13 V-J model. Ophthalmopathy, as predicted by the model, came a median 6.5 months after the prediction.

The sequences come from peripheral blood mononuclear cells (PBMCs), collected at new diagnosis, from a patient treated with antithyroid drugs. This chain connects TRBV12-5 to TRBJ1-5; 7 positions match TRBD1. This receptor was obtained from a woman in her twenties or thirties with Graves disease. The chain's CDR3 is CASGTGEGWQPQHF. In nucleotides, the CDR3 is TGTGCTAGTGGAACAGGGGAGGGGTGGCAGCCCCAGCATTTT.